The entry below gives a single T cell receptor (beta chain) sequence along with its context. Its antigen is still unknown. These data originate in a study of cytomegalovirus exposure and HLA in healthy donors. Broader study findings: Rare TCR sequences dominated, though some public TCRs recurred in many donors. There were approximately 150 TCR beta chains listed as cytomegalovirus-associated.

The data were produced by immunoSEQ multiplex PCR, yet TCRdb's version contains in-frame clones alone and is incomplete. The table lists fewer than 200,000 clones, roughly 85% of them singletons. The approximately 120-subject validation cohort, separate from the 666-subject first cohort, included the donors. This CDR3 region has 15 residues. CDR1 SGHKS and CDR2 YYEKEE come from the germline V gene (reference sequence). V was cut by 2 bases and J by 2 bases, with 14 bases left in between. This receptor was identified in a man aged 18 to 29 in good health and CMV-seropositive. Sequences were obtained from PBMCs. The rearrangement uses TRBV5-5 and TRBJ2-7, with TRBD2 as a possible D gene (6 bases). The CDR3 sequence: CASSFFAGTAYEQYF. The CDR3 region has the DNA TGTGCCAGCAGCTTCTTTGCGGGGACCGCCTACGAGCAGTACTTC.